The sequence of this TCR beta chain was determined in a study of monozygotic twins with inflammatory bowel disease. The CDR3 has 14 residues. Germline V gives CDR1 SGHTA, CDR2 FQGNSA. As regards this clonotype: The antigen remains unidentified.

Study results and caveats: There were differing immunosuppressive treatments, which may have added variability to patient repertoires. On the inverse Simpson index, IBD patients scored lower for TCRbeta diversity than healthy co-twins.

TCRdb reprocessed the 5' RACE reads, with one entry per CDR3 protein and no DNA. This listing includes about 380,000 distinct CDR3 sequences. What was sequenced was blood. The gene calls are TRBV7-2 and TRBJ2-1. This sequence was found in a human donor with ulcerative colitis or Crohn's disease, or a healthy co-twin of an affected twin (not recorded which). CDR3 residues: CASSLATGYNEQFF. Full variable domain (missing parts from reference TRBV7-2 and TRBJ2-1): GAGVSQSPSNKVTEKGKDVELRCDPISGHTALYWYRQSLGQGLEFLIYFQGNSAPDKSGLPSDRFSAERTGGSVSTLTIQRTQQEDSAVYLCASSLATGYNEQFFGPGTRLTVL.